Given below is one T cell receptor beta chain in context. Its specificity is not known. This CDR3 region has 12 residues. Germline V gene lookup returns CDR1 SEHNR and CDR2 FQNEAQ (reference sequence). V lost 4 bases and J lost 10, with 13 bases in between. The data stem from a study of cytomegalovirus exposure and HLA in healthy donors. Overall study findings and caveats: Confirmation was obtained in vitro that a few CMV-associated chains are specific for CMV antigens.

The PCR made use of 60 Vbeta and 13 Jbeta primers. This table comes from immunoSEQ multiplex PCR, and its TCRdb copy is limited to in-frame clones, with some not included. The data contain 110,000 to 150,000 clones, approximately 80% of them singletons. Sample: PBMCs. This sequence originates from a male donor in good health and CMV-seronegative. The chain recombines TRBV7-9 with TRBJ1-2; the D gene is possibly TRBD1 (5 bases). The CDR3 sequence is CASSSPQGSYTF. The CDR3, as DNA: TGTGCCAGCAGCTCTCCGCAGGGATCCTACACCTTC.